These 21 T cell receptor beta chains were sequenced from one sample in a study of CD8 T cells in Susac syndrome (dated by TCRdb to between 2019 and 2020). Libraries came from the immunoSEQ multiplex PCR assay. RNA was extracted with the RNeasy kit and roughly 0.45 to 1 ug was reverse transcribed using random hexamers. Using fastp at Q25 and MiXCR, TCRdb reprocessed the public reads and kept productive beta chains. Every entry covers one CDR3 protein and lists the most common genes and DNA from its rows. The sample has tens of thousands of distinct CDR3 sequences on record, roughly 93% of them singletons. The ten largest clones take up 0.26% of the sample. Sequences were obtained from CD8+ T cells from PBMCs. These TCRs come from a human donor in good health.

The chain links TRBV7-9 to TRBJ1-2; 7 bases map to TRBD1. The germline V gene encodes CDR1 SEHNR and CDR2 FQNEAQ (reference sequence). Trimming took 7 bases from V and 5 from J; bases not matched to a gene: 16. There are 16 residues in the CDR3. The CDR3 DNA follows: TGTGCCAGCACTGGTACAGGGACAGAGGGTCTTTATGGCTACACCTTC. Residues: CASTGTGTEGLYGYTF.

The chain couples TRBV27 to TRBJ1-2; TRBD1 aligns across 11 bases. V was clipped by 3 bases and J by 7 bases; unmatched bases: 19. Germline lookup yields CDR1 MNHEY and CDR2 SMNVEV (reference sequence). CDR3 length: 19 residues. The CDR3 protein is CASSLSGQGASPGNTGYTF. CDR3 nucleotide sequence: TGTGCCAGCAGTTTGAGCGGACAGGGGGCGAGCCCCGGTAACACTGGCTACACCTTC.

This chain uses TRBV9 with TRBJ2-7; TRBD1 matches at 7 bases. The ends lost 3 bases at V and 5 bases at J; junction bases unmatched: 8. Germline values: CDR1 SGDLS, CDR2 YYNGEE. The CDR3 is 14 residues long. The CDR3 sequence: CASSEETDRDEQYF. The CDR3 DNA reads TGTGCCAGCAGCGAGGAGACCGACAGGGACGAGCAGTACTTC.

The chain joins TRBV7-9 to TRBJ1-6; 8 nucleotides match TRBD1. CDR1 and CDR2 from the germline V gene are SEHNR and FQNEAQ (reference sequence). With V trimmed by 5 bases and J by 8 bases, 14 bases remained unmatched. The CDR3 length is 17 residues. The CDR3: CASSQLSDRGPDSPLHF. CDR3 DNA sequence: TGTGCCAGCAGCCAGCTGAGCGACAGGGGACCCGATTCACCCCTCCACTTT.

The chain combines TRBV20-1 with TRBJ2-7, with D possibly TRBD2 on 6 matching bases. The V and J ends lost 6 bases and 4 bases respectively, with 25 bases between them. Per germline, CDR1 DFQATT and CDR2 SNEGSKA (reference sequence). This CDR3 has 16 amino acids. This CDR3 reads CSAYPLEGPAPYEQYF. CDR3 nucleotide sequence: TGCAGTGCCTATCCCCTGGAGGGGCCGGCCCCTTACGAGCAGTACTTC.

The V call is TRBV5-4, the J call TRBJ2-7; 7 bases map to TRBD2. Germline loops: CDR1 SGHNT, CDR2 YYREEE (reference sequence). The CDR3 covers 14 residues. V lost 0 bases to trimming and J lost 3 bases; unmatched junction nucleotides: 3. CDR3 region: CASSLGGGDYEQYV. The CDR3 DNA reads TGTGCCAGCAGCTTGGGGGGAGGGGACTACGAGCAGTACGTC.

The rearrangement joins TRBV28 to TRBJ2-2; D is unclear. Trimming took 3 bases from V and 2 from J, leaving 1 base between them. CDR1 and CDR2 from the germline V gene are MDHEN and SYDVKM. The CDR3 is 12 residues long. The CDR3 DNA reads as TGTGCCAGCAGTTTCAACACCGGGGAGCTGTTTTTT. As protein: CASSFNTGELFF. The full variable domain, in which reference TRBV28 and TRBJ2-2 provide the parts outside the CDR3, is DVKVTQSSRYLVKRTGEKVFLECVQDMDHENMFWYRQDPGLGLRLIYFSYDVKMKEKGDIPEGYSVSREKKERFSLILESASTNQTSMYLCASSFNTGELFFGEGSRLTVL.

The chain uses TRBV25-1 and TRBJ1-1; D not certain. Germline CDR1 and CDR2: MGHDK and SYGVNS. The CDR3 is made up of 15 amino acids. Trimming stripped 3 bases from V and 8 bases from J, with 19 bases between. This CDR3 is CASSDPQLGKTEAFF. DNA for the CDR3: TGTGCCAGCAGTGACCCACAGTTGGGGAAAACGGAAGCTTTCTTT.

This chain connects TRBV6-6 to TRBJ2-7; possibly TRBD2 for D (5 bases). Trimming cost V 2 bases and J 0 bases, with 8 bases left between them. The CDR3 length is 14 residues. CDR1 is MNHNY and CDR2 is SVGAGI in the germline V gene (reference sequence). The CDR3 sequence is CASSYREGSYEQYV. Here the CDR3 DNA reads TGTGCCAGCAGTTACCGCGAGGGCTCCTACGAGCAGTACGTC.

The CDR3 DNA reads TGTGCCAGCAGTTACCGCCTCCGGACAGGGGACCAAGAGACCCAGTACTTC. Its protein product is CASSYRLRTGDQETQYF. V usage is TRBV6-2 or TRBV6-3 and J usage is TRBJ2-5; TRBD1 aligns across 9 bases. Germline loops: CDR1 MNHEY, CDR2 SVGEGT. J lost 0 bases, V lost 2 bases, and 7 bases had no gene match. The CDR3 length is 17 residues.

A word on this clonotype: At one end the junction does not follow the germline gene, possibly because of a read error. CDR3 sequence reads: CSGLSDEYF. In DNA form, the CDR3 reads TGCAGCGGGCTCTCGGACGAATACTTC. The V call is TRBV29-1, the J call TRBJ1-2; D is uncertain. Germline lookup yields CDR1 SQVTM and CDR2 ANQGSEA. The length of the CDR3 is 9 residues. Full variable domain (rest looked up from reference TRBV29-1 and TRBJ1-2): SAVISQKPSRDICQRGTSLTIQCQVDSQVTMMFWYRQQPGQSLTLIATANQGSEATYESGFVIDKFPISRPNLTFSTLTVSNMSPEDSSIYLCSGLSDEYFGSGTRLTVV.

The chain employs TRBV6-5 and TRBJ2-2; D is unresolved. The germline CDR1 and CDR2 sequences are MNHEY and SVGAGI. Trimming removed 5 bases at V and 7 bases at J, with 5 bases between. This CDR3 comprises 11 residues. The CDR3 is CASSRSGELFF. CDR3 nucleotide sequence: TGTGCCAGCAGTCGAAGCGGGGAGCTGTTTTTT.

The V call is TRBV29-1, the J call TRBJ2-2, with 11 positions matching TRBD2. J was trimmed by 8 bases and V by 8 bases; bases with no gene match: 1. The CDR3 is 11 amino acids. Germline values: CDR1 SQVTM, CDR2 ANQGSEA. The CDR3 here is CSRLAGGELFF. CDR3 in DNA: TGCAGCCGACTAGCGGGGGGGGAGCTGTTTTTT.

The sample holds one count of this clonotype. The V call is TRBV20-1, the J call TRBJ2-2; TRBD1 might be the D (6 bases). The germline V gene has CDR1 DFQATT and CDR2 SNEGSKA (reference sequence). V was pared by 8 bases and J by 0 bases, with 10 bases between. The CDR3 totals 13 residues. The CDR3 DNA sequence: TGCAGTTTGGGGGCAGCGAACACCGGGGAGCTGTTTTTT. Protein product: CSLGAANTGELFF.

The J gene is TRBJ2-5, the V gene TRBV5-1; D perhaps matches TRBD1 (7 bases). Germline V gene data show CDR1 as SGHRS and CDR2 as YFSETQ. Trimming removed 0 bases from V and 3 bases from J, with 12 bases in between. The CDR3 has 15 amino acids. The chain's CDR3 is CASSLGTGGEETQYF. DNA of the CDR3: TGCGCCAGCAGCTTGGGGACAGGAGGGGAAGAGACCCAGTACTTC.

This chain joins TRBV4-3 and TRBJ1-1; D gene ambiguous. Germline values: CDR1 LGHNA, CDR2 YSLEER. Trimming removed 5 bases at V and 5 bases at J, with 9 bases between. The CDR3 runs 12 residues. The CDR3 sequence is CASSSRGTEAFF. Written as DNA, the CDR3 is TGCGCCAGCAGCTCCCGTGGGACTGAAGCTTTCTTT.

V is TRBV6-5 and J is TRBJ1-1; no clear D gene. Looked up from germline, CDR1 is MNHEY and CDR2 is SVGAGI. Trimming stripped 8 bases from V and 1 base from J, with 11 bases between. CDR3 size: 13 residues. CDR3 residues: CASFKGWNTEAFF. The CDR3 DNA follows: TGTGCCAGCTTTAAGGGCTGGAACACTGAAGCTTTCTTT.

This chain joins TRBV6-2 or TRBV6-3 and TRBJ2-2, with unresolved D. Germline CDR1 and CDR2: MNHEY and SVGEGT. V gave up 5 bases and J gave up 3 bases, with 7 bases separating them. The CDR3 runs to 13 residues. The CDR3: CASSRGDTGELFF. The CDR3 DNA reads TGTGCCAGCAGTCGTGGGGACACCGGGGAGCTGTTTTTT.

V usage is TRBV9 and J usage is TRBJ1-5, with D possibly being TRBD1 (5 bases). Trimming pared 4 bases from V and 2 bases from J, leaving 13 bases between. Per the germline V gene, CDR1 is SGDLS and CDR2 is YYNGEE. This CDR3 contains 15 residues. CDR3 nucleotides: TGTGCCAGCAGCATCGGGGGTTCGGGCAATCAGCCCCAGCATTTT. Amino acid sequence: CASSIGGSGNQPQHF.

The J gene is TRBJ1-1, the V gene TRBV27; D remains unclear. The CDR3 is 13 residues long. V lost 5 bases and J lost 0, with 7 bases in between. Germline values: CDR1 MNHEY, CDR2 SMNVEV (reference sequence). CDR3 coding DNA: TGTGCCAGCAGTCCAGAGATGAACACTGAAGCTTTCTTT. Its translation is CASSPEMNTEAFF.

The chain has TRBV6-2 or TRBV6-3 and TRBJ2-4; no firm D call. Looked up from germline, CDR1 is MNHEY and CDR2 is SVGEGT. V was clipped by 0 bases and J by 1 base, with 7 bases between them. This CDR3 contains 15 residues. CDR3 protein: CASSYSTLAKNIQYF. DNA for the CDR3: TGTGCCAGCAGTTACTCGACCCTCGCCAAAAACATTCAGTACTTC.